Below are 22 T cell receptor beta chains sequenced from a single sample in a study of CD8 T cells in Susac syndrome. Random-hexamer reverse transcription was applied to roughly 0.5 to 1 ug RNA. TCRdb called the immunoSEQ multiplex PCR reads again in MiXCR, with one record for every CDR3 protein. The sample yields approximately 76,000 distinct CDR3 sequences, less than 95% seen once. The sequencing input was CD8+ T cells from PBMCs. Receptors were obtained from a human donor with multiple sclerosis.

This clonotype appeared once. The chain is built from TRBV7-8 and TRBJ2-1; 7 bases match TRBD2. The CDR3 runs to 16 residues. V gave up 3 bases and J gave up 3 bases; unmatched junction bases: 8. Germline CDR1 reads SGHVS; CDR2 reads FQNEAQ. CDR3 region: CASSLGRASGYNEQFF. The CDR3 coding sequence is TGTGCCAGCAGCTTGGGTAGGGCTAGCGGCTACAATGAGCAGTTCTTC.

The rearrangement uses TRBV7-9 and TRBJ2-7; D is unclear. The length of the CDR3 is 12 residues. The germline V gene encodes CDR1 SEHNR and CDR2 FQNEAQ (reference sequence). With 0 bases removed from V and 5 bases from J, the gap between germline ends came to 5 bases. The CDR3 spells CASSLASNEQYF. DNA for the CDR3: TGTGCCAGCAGCTTAGCCAGTAACGAGCAGTACTTC.

This clonotype was detected once. This chain connects TRBV7-2 to TRBJ1-5; D remains unclear. There are 16 residues in the CDR3. The V gene's germline CDR1 is SGHTA and CDR2 FQGNSA. V was pared by 4 bases and J by 2 bases, with 15 bases between. Written as DNA, the CDR3 is TGTGCCAGCAGCTATCCAGGCGGCATGGGCAATCAGCCCCAGCATTTT. Its protein product is CASSYPGGMGNQPQHF.

The rearrangement uses TRBV21-1 and TRBJ2-7. TRBV21-1 is assigned pseudogene status. CDR3 length: 12 residues. The CDR3 sequence is CASSGPGFEQYF. In DNA, the CDR3 is TGTGCCAGCAGCGGACCTGGATTCGAGCAGTACTTC.

The J gene is TRBJ2-1, the V gene TRBV29-1; 8 positions agree with TRBD1. Germline CDR1 reads SQVTM; CDR2 reads ANQGSEA. The CDR3 totals 15 residues. With 8 bases clipped from V and 2 bases from J, the junction kept 11 bases outside the gene matches. This chain's CDR3 is CSPTLRQGPYNEQFF. The CDR3 nucleotides are TGCAGCCCTACACTCCGACAGGGGCCCTACAATGAGCAGTTCTTC.

The chain uses TRBV12-3 or TRBV12-4 and TRBJ2-7; weak D call: TRBD1 (5 bases). CDR3 length: 14 amino acids. V lost 5 bases, J lost 5 bases, and 16 bases lay in between. CDR3 nucleotides: TGTGCCAGCAGTGCGGCAGTCGACAGACACGAGCAGTACTTC. Translating it yields CASSAAVDRHEQYF.

This clonotype came up once. The chain recombines TRBV7-9 with TRBJ2-7; 9 nucleotides agree with TRBD2. V shed 2 bases and J 2 bases; nucleotides not matched to a gene: 13. Germline CDR1 SEHNR, CDR2 FQNEAQ (reference sequence). This CDR3 contains 18 residues. The CDR3 DNA reads TGTGCCAGCAGCTTACGGGTAGGCGACGCGGGAGGGCCCTACGAGCAGTACTTC. Encoded protein: CASSLRVGDAGGPYEQYF.

This clonotype occurred once. The chain joins TRBV5-1 to TRBJ2-7, with a possible D match to TRBD1 (6 bases). The ends were cut back, 3 bases at V and 0 bases at J, with 13 bases in the middle. This CDR3 spans 15 amino acids. Looked up from germline, CDR1 is SGHRS and CDR2 is YFSETQ. The CDR3 DNA sequence: TGCGCCAGCAGCTGGGACAATGATTCCTCCTACGAGCAGTACTTC. It yields the protein CASSWDNDSSYEQYF.

The V call is TRBV29-1, the J call TRBJ1-2; a weak D match, TRBD1 (6 bases). The CDR3 length is 14 residues. V was shortened by 5 bases and J by 8 bases, with 21 bases between the two germline ends. The germline CDR1 and CDR2 sequences are SQVTM and ANQGSEA. The CDR3 region is CSVTANFRGYGYTF. The CDR3 DNA is TGCAGCGTTACCGCTAATTTCAGGGGATACGGCTACACCTTC.

The V call is TRBV25-1, the J call TRBJ1-1, with D unclear. The V and J ends lost 5 bases and 5 bases respectively, with 9 bases between them. From germline, CDR1 is MGHDK and CDR2 SYGVNS. There are 12 residues in the CDR3. CDR3 DNA: TGTGCCAGCAGTCAAGGAGGGACTGAAGCTTTCTTT. This gives the protein CASSQGGTEAFF. Combining the CDR3 with reference TRBV25-1 and TRBJ1-1 gives the whole variable domain EADIYQTPRYLVIGTGKKITLECSQTMGHDKMYWYQQDPGMELHLIHYSYGVNSTEKGDLSSESTVSRIRTEHFPLTLESARPSHTSQYLCASSQGGTEAFFGQGTRLTVV.

The chain is built from TRBV7-9 and TRBJ2-7; D possibly corresponds to TRBD1 (6 bases). Germline CDR1 and CDR2: SEHNR and FQNEAQ (reference sequence). The CDR3 is 12 residues long. The V end lost 7 bases, the J end lost 7 bases, and 14 bases lay between the germline ends. CDR3 bases: TGTGCCAGCACCCAAGGGGGATCAGAGCAGTACTTC. It encodes CASTQGGSEQYF. The variable domain in full, with the rest retrieved from reference TRBV7-9 and TRBJ2-7, is DTGVSQNPRHKITKRGQNVTFRCDPISEHNRLYWYRQTLGQGPEFLTYFQNEAQLEKSRLLSDRFSAERPKGSFSTLEIQRTEQGDSAMYLCASTQGGSEQYFGPGTRLTVT.

V and J are TRBV2 and TRBJ1-1; a weak D match, TRBD1 (6 bases). Germline CDR1 and CDR2: SNHLY and FYNNEI. Trimming removed 2 bases at V and 3 bases at J, with 19 bases between. The CDR3 loop spans 17 amino acids. The CDR3 DNA sequence: TGTGCCAGCAGTGAATTAAGAGGACAGCCAGGGGACACTGAAGCTTTCTTT. It translates to CASSELRGQPGDTEAFF.

The V gene is TRBV11-2, the J gene TRBJ1-1; D remains ambiguous. The V gene lost 4 bases and the J gene lost 3 bases, with 27 bases spanning the gap. In germline, CDR1 is SGHAT, CDR2 FQNNGV. This CDR3 is 19 amino acids long. The CDR3 nucleotides are TGTGCCAGCAGCTCCGTGGGGTGGCTAGACCCCTCGGTGGACACTGAAGCTTTCTTT. Its protein product is CASSSVGWLDPSVDTEAFF. Supplemented by reference TRBV11-2 and TRBJ1-1, the full variable domain reads EAGVAQSPRYKIIEKRQSVAFWCNPISGHATLYWYQQILGQGPKLLIQFQNNGVVDDSQLPKDRFSAERLKGVDSTLKIQPAKLEDSAVYLCASSSVGWLDPSVDTEAFFGQGTRLTVV.

This clonotype was found once. The gene calls are TRBV6-5 and TRBJ2-7; TRBD2 is a possible D gene (7 bases). Germline CDR1 is MNHEY and CDR2 is SVGAGI. Trimming removed 2 bases at V and 6 bases at J, with 17 bases between. The CDR3 loop spans 15 amino acids. Here the CDR3 reads CASSYGGAAWLEQYF. The DNA for the CDR3 is TGTGCCAGCAGTTACGGGGGGGCCGCCTGGCTCGAGCAGTACTTC.

The chain has TRBV19 and TRBJ2-7; TRBD1 matches 9 bases. V lost 10 bases and J lost 6; bases outside the gene matches: 13. This CDR3 is 14 amino acids long. CDR1 and CDR2 (germline): LNHDA, SQIVND (reference sequence). The CDR3: CATRPGTGLGEQYF. Here the CDR3 DNA reads TGTGCCACGAGGCCGGGGACAGGGTTAGGCGAGCAGTACTTC. Together with reference TRBV19 and TRBJ2-7, the CDR3 gives the full variable domain: DGGITQSPKYLFRKEGQNVTLSCEQNLNHDAMYWYRQDPGQGLRLIYYSQIVNDFQKGDIAEGYSVSREKKESFPLTVTSAQKNPTAFYLCATRPGTGLGEQYFGPGTRLTVT.

The V and J genes are TRBV29-1 and TRBJ2-7; weak D call: TRBD2 (6 bases). Trimming removed 4 bases at V and 2 bases at J, with 18 bases between. This CDR3 spans 15 amino acids. Germline values: CDR1 SQVTM, CDR2 ANQGSEA. DNA of the CDR3: TGCAGCGTTGCCGGGCCGGCGGGAAGCCCCTACGAGCAGTACTTC. Its protein product is CSVAGPAGSPYEQYF.

J is TRBJ2-1 and V is TRBV24-1; possible D gene TRBD2, 6 bases. This CDR3 is built from 14 residues. Germline values: CDR1 KGHDR, CDR2 SFDVKD. The V end lost 7 bases, the J end lost 2 bases, and 11 bases lay between the germline ends. For the CDR3, the DNA is TGTGCCACCAGCCGGGACTCCACCTACAATGAGCAGTTCTTC. This gives the protein CATSRDSTYNEQFF.

J is TRBJ2-5 and V is TRBV19; 8 positions match TRBD1. V dropped 2 bases and J dropped 2; count of bases not matched to a gene: 4. This CDR3 contains 15 residues. Germline CDR1 LNHDA, CDR2 SQIVND (reference sequence). The CDR3 region is CASSIPRTGQETQYF. CDR3 DNA sequence: TGTGCCAGTAGTATACCCCGGACAGGGCAAGAGACCCAGTACTTC.

The chain is built from TRBV6-2 or TRBV6-3 and TRBJ2-1, with D perhaps TRBD1 or TRBD2 (5 bases each). The germline gives CDR1 MNHEY, CDR2 SVGEGT. The ends were cut back, 5 bases at V and 8 bases at J, with 16 bases in the middle. The CDR3 runs 14 residues. The CDR3 reads CASSATGTLDEQFF. The CDR3 coding sequence is TGTGCCAGCAGTGCAACCGGGACCCTGGATGAGCAGTTCTTC.

There are a few counts of this clonotype. V is TRBV30 and J is TRBJ1-1, with 7 nucleotides matching TRBD1. V shed 4 bases, J shed 1 base, and the junction held 6 bases outside the gene matches. Per germline, CDR1 GTSNPN and CDR2 SVGIG (reference sequence). The CDR3 runs to 14 residues. The CDR3 is CAWTPYRGNTEAFF. The DNA for the CDR3 is TGTGCCTGGACTCCATACAGGGGGAACACTGAAGCTTTCTTT.

A single count supports this clonotype. This chain connects TRBV7-9 to TRBJ2-7, with D perhaps TRBD1 or TRBD2 (5 bases each). Germline assignment: CDR1 SEHNR and CDR2 FQNEAQ (reference sequence). V was clipped by 8 bases and J by 4 bases, with 12 bases between them. The CDR3 has 12 amino acids. CDR3: CASVEGPYEQYF. CDR3 bases: TGTGCCAGCGTCGAGGGGCCTTACGAGCAGTACTTC.

The chain recombines TRBV6-5 with TRBJ2-4; no definite D call. Trimming pared 2 bases from V and 10 bases from J, leaving 12 bases between. The CDR3 length is 13 residues. The V gene's germline CDR1 is MNHEY and CDR2 SVGAGI. CDR3 sequence (DNA): TGTGCCAGCAGTTACGACCGGATGGGGATTCAGTACTTC. This translates into CASSYDRMGIQYF.